Each of the 30 T cell receptor beta chains below was sequenced from the same sample in a study of T cell responses to AZD1222 COVID-19 vaccine. TCRdb's table, derived via immunoSEQ multiplex PCR, lists solely in-frame clones and lacks some. The sample consists of tens of thousands of clones, about 86% of them appearing once. The source material was peripheral blood, sampled on day 0 of MenACWY control vaccination. These receptors were obtained from an adult in good health.

J is TRBJ1-1 and V is TRBV5-6; D unresolved. The CDR3 is made up of 13 amino acids. The V and J ends lost 1 base and 1 base respectively, with 5 bases between them. Germline assignment: CDR1 SGHDT and CDR2 YYEEEE. This chain's CDR3 is CASSLYKNTEAFF. In DNA form, the CDR3 reads TGTGCCAGCAGCTTGTACAAGAACACTGAAGCTTTCTTT.

This chain joins TRBV19 and TRBJ1-1, with 10 bases fitting TRBD1. Germline values: CDR1 LNHDA, CDR2 SQIVND (reference sequence). J lost 5 bases, V lost 9 bases, and 6 bases had no gene match. There are 13 residues in the CDR3. The CDR3 nucleotides read TGTGCCAGCACCGGGACAGGGGTAACTGAAGCTTTCTTT. Amino acids: CASTGTGVTEAFF.

This chain connects TRBV12-5 to TRBJ2-1, with D possibly being TRBD1 (5 bases). The CDR3 consists of 17 residues. CDR1 is LGHNT and CDR2 is FRNRAP in the germline V gene. Trimming took off 1 base at V and 10 bases at J, with 23 bases between the two ends. The CDR3 bases are TGTGCTAGTGGTTTGGCTATTGGAGCGAAAGGGGCGGAAGAGCAGTTCTTC. It codes for CASGLAIGAKGAEEQFF.

The chain joins TRBV5-6 to TRBJ1-2; possibly TRBD1 for D (5 bases). V was pared by 4 bases and J by 4 bases, with 17 bases between. This CDR3 is 15 amino acids long. Germline V gene sequence: CDR1 SGHDT, CDR2 YYEEEE. CDR3 sequence (DNA): TGTGCCAGCAGCGGTGCCACCCCAGGGATCTATGGCTACACCTTC. Its protein product is CASSGATPGIYGYTF.

This clone was seen more than once but under ten times. The chain couples TRBV7-9 to TRBJ2-2, with D hard to call. Between the trimmed V and J ends, which lost 1 base and 7 bases, there was a span of 7 bases. The germline V gene encodes CDR1 SEHNR and CDR2 FQNEAQ (reference sequence). The CDR3 runs to 13 residues. The CDR3 DNA follows: TGTGCCAGCAGCTTAGTTAGTATCGGGGAGCTGTTTTTT. Its translation is CASSLVSIGELFF. Full variable domain (rest looked up from reference TRBV7-9 and TRBJ2-2): DTGVSQNPRHKITKRGQNVTFRCDPISEHNRLYWYRQTLGQGPEFLTYFQNEAQLEKSRLLSDRFSAERPKGSFSTLEIQRTEQGDSAMYLCASSLVSIGELFFGEGSRLTVL.

The V and J genes are TRBV13 and TRBJ2-7; no reliable D call. Trimming stripped 5 bases from V and 2 bases from J, with 13 bases between. From germline, CDR1 is PRHDT and CDR2 FYEKMQ (reference sequence). The CDR3 is 14 amino acids. CDR3 in amino acids: CASSPRTETYEQYF. For the CDR3, the DNA is TGTGCCAGCAGCCCCCGGACGGAGACCTACGAGCAGTACTTC.

The J gene is TRBJ1-6, the V gene TRBV30; possibly TRBD1 for D (5 bases). This CDR3 is built from 13 residues. From germline, CDR1 is GTSNPN and CDR2 SVGIG (reference sequence). Trimming removed 4 bases from V and 5 bases from J, with 9 bases in between. The CDR3 coding sequence is TGTGCCTGGACAGGGTGGGATAATTCACCCCTCCACTTT. Amino acids: CAWTGWDNSPLHF.

By share, this clone ranks as medium-sized. V and J are TRBV6-5 and TRBJ2-2; D unclear. Germline values: CDR1 MNHEY, CDR2 SVGAGI. This CDR3 spans 14 amino acids. V lost 0 bases to trimming and J lost 5 bases, with 7 bases between them. The CDR3 DNA follows: TGTGCCAGCAGTTACTCGATGGTAACCGGGGAGCTGTTTTTT. Translated: CASSYSMVTGELFF.

This clone has a single count. V gene TRBV3-1 (or the pseudogene TRBV3-2) combines with J gene TRBJ2-7; D gene unclear. This CDR3 contains 12 residues. Germline assignment: CDR1 LGHDT and CDR2 YNNKEL (reference sequence). V lost 3 bases to trimming and J lost 3 bases, with 6 bases between them. CDR3 protein: CASSQDHYEQYF. CDR3 DNA: TGTGCCAGCAGCCAGGACCACTACGAGCAGTACTTC.

This clone was counted between two and nine times. The V and J genes are TRBV11-2 and TRBJ2-7; D may correspond to TRBD1 or TRBD2 (5 bases each). V was clipped by 0 bases and J by 0 bases, with 15 bases between them. Germline CDR1 and CDR2: SGHAT and FQNNGV. This CDR3 has 17 amino acids. As DNA, the CDR3 is TGTGCCAGCAGCTTAGAAATTGGGGACCCCTACTCCTACGAGCAGTACTTC. It codes for CASSLEIGDPYSYEQYF. Drawing the rest from reference TRBV11-2 and TRBJ2-7, the complete variable domain is EAGVAQSPRYKIIEKRQSVAFWCNPISGHATLYWYQQILGQGPKLLIQFQNNGVVDDSQLPKDRFSAERLKGVDSTLKIQPAKLEDSAVYLCASSLEIGDPYSYEQYFGPGTRLTVT.

The CDR3 here is CASSLFWGTEAFF. In nucleotides, the CDR3 is TGTGCCAGCAGCTTGTTTTGGGGGACTGAAGCTTTCTTT. The chain has TRBV5-5 and TRBJ1-1, with D maybe TRBD1 (5 bases). V dropped 1 base and J dropped 5 bases, with 9 bases sitting between them. The CDR3 is 13 residues long. The germline gives CDR1 SGHKS, CDR2 YYEKEE (reference sequence). The full variable domain, with the rest looked up from reference TRBV5-5 and TRBJ1-1, is DAGVTQSPTHLIKTRGQQVTLRCSPISGHKSVSWYQQVLGQGPQFIFQYYEKEERGRGNFPDRFSARQFPNYSSELNVNALLLGDSALYLCASSLFWGTEAFFGQGTRLTVV.

In its sample, this clone was seen once. This rearrangement joins TRBV30 to TRBJ1-2; TRBD1 might be the D (6 bases). CDR1 is GTSNPN, CDR2 SVGIG, per germline (reference sequence). With 3 bases removed from V and 4 bases from J, the gap between germline ends came to 12 bases. The CDR3 is 13 amino acids. The CDR3 reads CAWRLDRPYGYTF. The CDR3 DNA reads TGTGCCTGGAGATTGGACAGACCCTATGGCTACACCTTC.

This clone was observed a single time. The gene calls are TRBV14 and TRBJ1-6; D not certain. Trimming took 1 base from V and 0 from J, leaving 13 bases between them. The CDR3 has 18 amino acids. CDR1 and CDR2 (germline): SGHDN, FVKESK. DNA of the CDR3: TGTGCCAGCAGCCAAGGCCTCCGGCTCCTCTCCTATAATTCACCCCTCCACTTT. As protein: CASSQGLRLLSYNSPLHF.

The chain uses TRBV7-2 and TRBJ2-1; 9 bases match TRBD2. The CDR3 sequence is 15 residues long. Germline assignment: CDR1 SGHTA and CDR2 FQGNSA. V shed 5 bases, J shed 3 bases, and the junction held 5 bases outside the gene matches. CDR3 protein: CASSVRGGYYNEQFF. For the CDR3, the DNA is TGTGCCAGCAGCGTGCGGGGGGGTTACTACAATGAGCAGTTCTTC.

With regard to this clone: The missing conserved phenylalanine or tryptophan at the end of this CDR3 makes a read error likely. No DNA is shown, since the ends of the CDR3 on it are uncertain; the CDR3 is the one TCRdb lists. The rearrangement links TRBV25-1 to TRBJ1-2; the table names TRBD1, a call not compared with the DNA. The CDR3 is 10 residues long, counting both termini. Germline assignment: CDR1 MGHDK and CDR2 SYGVNS. CDR3 sequence reads: CASSERTGEV.

V gene TRBV28 combines with J gene TRBJ1-2, with 7 bases aligning to TRBD1. V gave up 8 bases and J gave up 3 bases; unmatched junction bases: 6. The CDR3 is 13 residues long. Germline CDR1 is MDHEN and CDR2 is SYDVKM. CDR3 protein: CASEADRHYGYTF. The CDR3 DNA reads as TGTGCCAGCGAGGCGGACAGGCACTATGGCTACACCTTC.

This sequence joins TRBV11-1 and TRBJ1-1; weak D call: TRBD1 (6 bases). Germline values: CDR1 SGHAT, CDR2 FQDESV (reference sequence). This CDR3 has 12 residues. V was cut by 1 base and J by 8 bases, with 8 bases left in between. The CDR3 nucleotides are TGTGCCAGCAGCTTAGAGGGGGTAGAAGCTTTCTTT. Its protein product is CASSLEGVEAFF.

The chain recombines TRBV5-4 with TRBJ1-1; no firm D call. CDR1 and CDR2 (germline): SGHNT, YYREEE (reference sequence). Trimming left V 4 bases short and J 1 base short, with 8 bases between. The CDR3 runs 13 residues. The CDR3 coding sequence is TGTGCCAGCAGCCCTACCGAGAACACTGAAGCTTTCTTT. Translating it yields CASSPTENTEAFF. The full variable domain, with the rest looked up from reference TRBV5-4 and TRBJ1-1, is ETGVTQSPTHLIKTRGQQVTLRCSSQSGHNTVSWYQQALGQGPQFIFQYYREEENGRGNFPPRFSGLQFPNYSSELNVNALELDDSALYLCASSPTENTEAFFGQGTRLTVV.

Notes on this clone: Other nucleotide sequences from this sample produce the same CDR3. The chain is built from TRBV7-2 and TRBJ1-2; TRBD1 matches at 8 bases. J was trimmed by 2 bases and V by 2 bases; bases with no gene match: 4. The CDR3 has 15 residues. Per germline, CDR1 SGHTA and CDR2 FQGNSA. CDR3 sequence (DNA): TGTGCCAGCAGCTTACAGGGGGCGGTGAACTATGGCTACACCTTC. It codes for CASSLQGAVNYGYTF.

The chain links TRBV5-8 to TRBJ1-3; no definite D call. CDR1 SGHTS and CDR2 YDEGEE come from the germline V gene. Between the trimmed V and J ends, which lost 5 bases and 0 bases, there was a span of 9 bases. The CDR3 is 14 residues long. The CDR3 loop is CASRTESSGNTIYF. The CDR3 coding sequence is TGTGCCAGCAGAACGGAGAGCTCTGGAAACACCATATATTTT.

This clone was detected once. The chain recombines TRBV9 with TRBJ2-7; D is uncertain. The V gene lost 3 bases and the J gene lost 1 base, with 14 bases spanning the gap. Per the germline V gene, CDR1 is SGDLS and CDR2 is YYNGEE. The CDR3 extends over 15 amino acids. CDR3 sequence: CASSEGLKGSYEQYF. The DNA for the CDR3 is TGTGCCAGCAGCGAAGGATTAAAGGGTTCCTACGAGCAGTACTTC.

The chain uses TRBV5-4 and TRBJ2-5; a weak D match, TRBD1 (6 bases). The germline gives CDR1 SGHNT, CDR2 YYREEE (reference sequence). The CDR3 runs to 13 residues. Between the trimmed V and J ends, which lost 4 bases and 3 bases, there was a span of 10 bases. The CDR3 region has the DNA TGTGCCAGCAGCGTGGCAGGGGAAGAGACCCAGTACTTC. Translated: CASSVAGEETQYF.

This clone has only a few counts. V and J are TRBV29-1 and TRBJ2-1; D is unclear. V dropped 7 bases and J dropped 0 bases, with 13 bases sitting between them. This CDR3 has 14 amino acids. Germline V gives CDR1 SQVTM, CDR2 ANQGSEA. The CDR3 reads CSAQVPASYNEQFF. DNA for the CDR3: TGCAGCGCACAAGTCCCCGCCTCCTACAATGAGCAGTTCTTC.

The table lists this clone with a count of one. J is TRBJ2-5 and V is TRBV6-5; D gene uncertain. CDR3 length equals 12 residues. Trimming took 8 bases from V and 2 from J, leaving 9 bases between them. CDR1 and CDR2 from the germline V gene are MNHEY and SVGAGI. The CDR3 nucleotides read TGTGCCAGCGGAGCCAATCAAGAGACCCAGTACTTC. Translated, it gives CASGANQETQYF.

The chain joins TRBV13 to TRBJ2-3, with TRBD2 matching 9 bases. This CDR3 has 17 residues. Trimming removed 3 bases from V and 2 bases from J; junction bases left unmatched: 9. Germline lookup yields CDR1 PRHDT and CDR2 FYEKMQ (reference sequence). The CDR3 sequence: CASSFRPAGGPTDTQYF. The CDR3 DNA follows: TGTGCCAGCAGCTTTCGGCCGGCGGGGGGGCCCACAGATACGCAGTATTTT.

This chain connects TRBV15 to TRBJ1-2; a possible D gene is TRBD1 (5 bases). Germline loops: CDR1 LNHNV, CDR2 YYDKDF (reference sequence). CDR3 size: 14 residues. V lost 0 bases, J lost 7 bases, and 12 bases lay in between. CDR3 residues: CATSRDFGGVGYTF. CDR3 sequence (DNA): TGTGCCACCAGCAGAGATTTTGGAGGGGTTGGCTACACCTTC.

The J gene is TRBJ2-5, the V gene TRBV3-1 (or the pseudogene TRBV3-2); D gene ambiguous. The CDR3 loop spans 13 amino acids. Germline-derived CDR1 and CDR2 are LGHDT and YNNKEL (reference sequence). V was pared by 1 base and J by 5 bases, with 8 bases between. CDR3 sequence: CASSQVVMETQYF. CDR3 DNA sequence: TGTGCCAGCAGCCAAGTGGTCATGGAGACCCAGTACTTC.

This chain joins TRBV3-1 (or the pseudogene TRBV3-2) and TRBJ1-2; TRBD1 is a possible D gene (6 bases). V shed 0 bases and J shed 4 bases, with 15 bases lying between them. The CDR3 spans 16 residues. The germline gives CDR1 LGHDT, CDR2 YNNKEL (reference sequence). The CDR3 region has the DNA TGTGCCAGCAGCCAAGATTGGGTAGGACAGCTCTATGGCTACACCTTC. It translates to CASSQDWVGQLYGYTF.

Notes on this clone: An end of the junction does not agree with germline; a read error may underlie this. The CDR3 DNA is TGTGCCAGTAGTCTAGACCGACAGAAAGAGTTCTTC. Translation gives CASSLDRQKEFF. The chain combines TRBV19 with TRBJ2-1; D possibly corresponds to TRBD1 (5 bases). The CDR3 is 12 amino acids. From germline, CDR1 is LNHDA and CDR2 SQIVND (reference sequence).

This rearrangement joins TRBV7-2 to TRBJ2-7; 10 nucleotides line up with TRBD2. The length of the CDR3 is 16 residues. Germline V gene lookup returns CDR1 SGHTA and CDR2 FQGNSA. The trim removed 5 bases at V and 9 bases at J, leaving 16 bases unmatched. The CDR3 sequence is CASSGPGASGGGWQYF. CDR3 bases: TGTGCCAGCAGCGGGCCGGGGGCTAGCGGGGGAGGATGGCAGTACTTC.